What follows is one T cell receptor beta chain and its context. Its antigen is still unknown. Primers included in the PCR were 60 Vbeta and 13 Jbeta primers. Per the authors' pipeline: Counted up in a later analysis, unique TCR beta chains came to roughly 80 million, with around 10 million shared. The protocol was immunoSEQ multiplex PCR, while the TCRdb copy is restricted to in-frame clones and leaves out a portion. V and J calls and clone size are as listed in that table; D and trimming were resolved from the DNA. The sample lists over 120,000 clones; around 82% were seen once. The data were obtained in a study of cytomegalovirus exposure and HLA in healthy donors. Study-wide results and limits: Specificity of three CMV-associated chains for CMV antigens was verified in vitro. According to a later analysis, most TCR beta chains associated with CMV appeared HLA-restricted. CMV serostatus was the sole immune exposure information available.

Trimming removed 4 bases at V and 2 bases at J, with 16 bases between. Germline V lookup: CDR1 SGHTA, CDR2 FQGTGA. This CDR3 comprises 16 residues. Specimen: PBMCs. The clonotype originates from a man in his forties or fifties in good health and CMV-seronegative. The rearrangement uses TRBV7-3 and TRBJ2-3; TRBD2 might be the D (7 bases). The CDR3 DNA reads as TGTGCCAGCAGCTCTACCGGGGGGCTTCACACAGATACGCAGTATTTT. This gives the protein CASSSTGGLHTDTQYF. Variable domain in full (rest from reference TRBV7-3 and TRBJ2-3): GAGVSQTPSNKVTEKGKYVELRCDPISGHTALYWYRQSLGQGPEFLIYFQGTGAADDSGLPNDRFFAVRPEGSVSTLKIQRTERGDSAVYLCASSSTGGLHTDTQYFGPGTRLTVL.